One and the same sample provided the 9 T cell receptor beta chains below, sequenced in a study of high-grade serous ovarian cancer treatment subgroups (dated by TCRdb to the early 2020s). The receptor library was made with the immunoSEQ multiplex PCR assay. TCRdb limited this immuneACCESS table to in-frame rearrangements with V and J called. A share of clones is missing; checked studies link under half to unresolved V genes, and the rest is unexplained. The sample table contains 7,500 to 8,500 clones; only one count was recorded for approximately 84% of them. The ten largest account for approximately 10% of the sample. The tumor samples were collected prior to definitive surgery or chemotherapy. What was sequenced was tumor tissue. The source is a human donor with high-grade serous ovarian cancer.

This sequence joins TRBV2 and TRBJ2-1; TRBD2 agrees at 9 bases. This CDR3 is built from 14 residues. The germline gives CDR1 SNHLY, CDR2 FYNNEI. The V and J ends lost 6 bases and 8 bases, in that order; junction bases with no gene match: 8. CDR3 protein: CASRGRLAGYEQFF. The DNA of the CDR3 is TGTGCCAGCAGGGGCCGGCTAGCGGGATATGAGCAGTTCTTC.

CDR3 in DNA: TGTGCCAGCAGTCTTACAGGGTCGGGGCTAAGGACCTTC. It encodes CASSLTGSGLRTF. The gene calls are TRBV7-2 and TRBJ1-2; weak D call: TRBD1 (6 bases). Germline loops: CDR1 SGHTA, CDR2 FQGNSA. The CDR3 sequence is 13 residues long. V lost 6 bases and J 14 bases, leaving 22 bases between the germline ends.

This clone was found once. This chain uses TRBV6-1 with TRBJ2-5, with 8 bases that match TRBD1. The CDR3 is 14 amino acids. CDR1 is MNHNS, CDR2 SASEGT, per germline. V lost 6 bases, J lost 11 bases, and 14 bases stayed unmatched. The CDR3 spells CASSRTGTPGEQYF. The DNA for the CDR3 is TGTGCCAGCAGCCGGACAGGGACACCGGGGGAGCAGTACTTC.

The table lists this clone with a count of one. The gene calls are TRBV28 and TRBJ1-1; a possible D gene is TRBD1 (5 bases). The germline V and J ends were trimmed by 4 bases and 2 bases, with 11 bases remaining between them. CDR3 size: 14 residues. Germline loops: CDR1 MDHEN, CDR2 SYDVKM. The CDR3 DNA is TGTGCCAGCAGTTATCCGGGGGTAAACACTGAAGCTTTCTTT. Translation gives CASSYPGVNTEAFF.

With respect to this clone: The germline gene is not matched at one end of the junction; a read error may be the cause. This specimen includes other DNA sequences encoding the same CDR3. The chain uses TRBV19 and TRBJ2-5; the D is unclear. From germline, CDR1 is LNHDA and CDR2 SQIVND (reference sequence). The CDR3 runs to 13 residues. The CDR3 DNA follows: TGCGCCAGTAGTACGAATGAGAAAGAGACCCAGTACTTC. Its translation: CASSTNEKETQYF.

The rearrangement uses TRBV28 and TRBJ2-1, with 9 bases lining up with TRBD1. Germline V lookup: CDR1 MDHEN, CDR2 SYDVKM. Losses at the gene ends were 5 bases for V and 7 bases for J; bases not matched to a gene: 12. The CDR3 contains 16 residues. The CDR3: CASSMWTGALPNEQFF. The CDR3 nucleotides are TGTGCCAGCAGTATGTGGACAGGGGCCCTACCTAATGAGCAGTTCTTC.

This clone was seen just once. The rearrangement uses TRBV14 and TRBJ2-5, with TRBD1 matching over 9 bases. CDR1 is SGHDN and CDR2 is FVKESK in the germline V gene. V gave up 4 bases and J gave up 0 bases; unmatched junction bases: 9. The CDR3 spans 17 residues. In DNA, the CDR3 is TGTGCCAGCAGCCTAAGACAGGGGGGTTTGTACCAAGAGACCCAGTACTTC. Encoded protein: CASSLRQGGLYQETQYF.

CDR3 sequence (DNA): TGTGCCAGCAGCCAAGGTAGCGGGGGCCAAGAGACCCAGTACTTC. As protein: CASSQGSGGQETQYF. The V gene is TRBV14, the J gene TRBJ2-5; 9 nucleotides agree with TRBD2. V lost 1 base, J lost 1 base, and 1 base stayed unmatched. Germline V gives CDR1 SGHDN, CDR2 FVKESK. The CDR3 is 15 amino acids.

The chain joins TRBV30 to TRBJ2-7, with 7 bases fitting TRBD1. The CDR3 is 14 residues long. The ends lost 1 base at V and 2 bases at J; junction bases unmatched: 5. Germline V CDR1 and CDR2: GTSNPN, SVGIG (reference sequence). CDR3 loop: CAWSGQGSTYEQYF. The CDR3, as DNA: TGTGCCTGGAGTGGACAGGGATCAACCTACGAGCAGTACTTC.